This TCR beta chain was obtained from a study of CD8+ T cells in alopecia areata. Extracted from the samples, RNA was reverse transcribed into cDNA to serve as the sequencing template. Data came from immunoSEQ multiplex PCR; TCRdb stores just in-frame clones and leaves some out. Of 110,000 to 150,000 clones listed, around 49% were seen once; the top ten hold about 1%. The sequenced sample was CD4+ T cells sorted from blood, obtained at week 0. The receptor's source is a human donor with alopecia areata.

The CDR3 region is CASPRGSRGDGYTF. DNA of the CDR3: TGTGCCAGCCCCCGTGGCTCCCGGGGGGATGGCTACACCTTC. The J gene is TRBJ1-2, the V gene TRBV9; D might be TRBD1 (5 bases). CDR3 length: 14 residues. The germline V gene encodes CDR1 SGDLS and CDR2 YYNGEE. V gave up 7 bases and J gave up 6 bases, with 19 bases separating them.